These 11 T cell receptor beta chains share one sample of origin, sequenced in a study of T-cell memory formation after mild COVID-19. TCRdb fed the 5' RACE reads into MiXCR, producing one record per CDR3 protein. Of approximately 490,000 distinct CDR3 sequences listed, roughly 21% are singletons. The sequenced sample was PBMCs or a T cell subset sorted from them (not recorded which). These receptors all come from an adult woman who had mild COVID-19 (a few samples of this study predate the infection). Cell type and time point are not known.

The genes are TRBV12-3 or TRBV12-4 and TRBJ2-1; a weak D match, TRBD2 (6 bases). This CDR3 contains 13 residues. The V gene lost 7 bases and the J gene lost 8 bases, with 15 bases spanning the gap. The DNA for the CDR3 is TGTGCCAGCACGGAACGGAGGAGGGATGAGCAGTTCTTC. Protein: CASTERRRDEQFF.

The chain joins TRBV5-1 to TRBJ2-3, with 8 bases fitting TRBD1. The V gene's germline CDR1 is SGHRS and CDR2 YFSETQ. Trimming removed 3 bases from V and 2 bases from J; junction bases left unmatched: 5. The CDR3 length is 15 residues. DNA of the CDR3: TGCGCCAGCAGCTCCAGGACAGGGCTCACAGATACGCAGTATTTT. Translated, it gives CASSSRTGLTDTQYF. The whole variable domain, filled in from reference TRBV5-1 and TRBJ2-3, reads KAGVTQTPRYLIKTRGQQVTLSCSPISGHRSVSWYQQTPGQGLQFLFEYFSETQRNKGNFPGRFSGRQFSNSRSEMNVSTLELGDSALYLCASSSRTGLTDTQYFGPGTRLTVL.

The rearrangement links TRBV4-3 to TRBJ1-2; tentative D call: TRBD1 (5 bases). Trimming took off 4 bases at V and 6 bases at J, with 15 bases between the two ends. The CDR3 is 14 amino acids. Looked up from germline, CDR1 is LGHNA and CDR2 is YSLEER. CDR3 in DNA: TGCGCCAGCAGCCCAGCTTGGGCGGGGGATGGCTACACCTTC. It encodes CASSPAWAGDGYTF.

This clonotype occurred a few times. The chain carries TRBV15 and TRBJ2-6; D is ambiguous. This CDR3 is built from 15 residues. Germline V gene data show CDR1 as LNHNV and CDR2 as YYDKDF (reference sequence). V lost 1 base, J lost 0 bases, and 4 bases lay in between. CDR3 coding DNA: TGTGCCACCAGCAGAGCCACCTCTGGGGCCAACGTCCTGACTTTC. Translated: CATSRATSGANVLTF. Full variable domain (remainder filled in from reference TRBV15 and TRBJ2-6): DAMVIQNPRYQVTQFGKPVTLSCSQTLNHNVMYWYQQKSSQAPKLLFHYYDKDFNNEADTPDNFQSRRPNTSFCFLDIRSPGLGDTAMYLCATSRATSGANVLTFGAGSRLTVL.

The V and J genes are TRBV27 and TRBJ2-2, with D possibly matching TRBD2 (6 bases). From germline, CDR1 is MNHEY and CDR2 SMNVEV (reference sequence). Trimming stripped 7 bases from V and 1 base from J, with 13 bases between. CDR3 length: 15 amino acids. The CDR3 here is CASNEGGLNTGELFF. The CDR3 DNA follows: TGTGCCAGCAACGAGGGAGGCTTGAACACCGGGGAGCTGTTTTTT.

This clonotype came up many times. The V and J genes are TRBV20-1 and TRBJ1-1, with a possible D match to TRBD1 (5 bases). Looked up from germline, CDR1 is DFQATT and CDR2 is SNEGSKA (reference sequence). There are 11 residues in the CDR3. Trimming cost V 7 bases and J 0 bases, with 6 bases left between them. This CDR3 is CSVRVNTEAFF. CDR3 nucleotide sequence: TGCAGTGTCAGGGTGAACACTGAAGCTTTCTTT.

This clonotype was detected ten times or more. The chain recombines TRBV5-1 with TRBJ2-5, with D possibly being TRBD2 (5 bases). The germline gives CDR1 SGHRS, CDR2 YFSETQ. Trimming shortened V by 4 bases and J by 2 bases, and 15 bases separated the two germline ends. The CDR3 extends over 15 amino acids. The CDR3 protein is CASSTDRDLQETQYF. As DNA, the CDR3 is TGCGCCAGCAGCACGGACCGGGATTTGCAAGAGACCCAGTACTTC.

A few counts support this clonotype. This chain links TRBV18 with TRBJ2-1; D is uncertain. This CDR3 has 15 amino acids. Germline CDR1 KGHSH, CDR2 LQKENI. V lost 0 bases to trimming and J lost 5 bases, with 11 bases between them. CDR3 loop: CASSPPSSPNNEQFF. Here the CDR3 DNA reads TGTGCCAGCTCACCACCGTCTTCCCCGAACAATGAGCAGTTCTTC. The complete variable domain, with remaining parts taken from reference TRBV18 and TRBJ2-1, reads NAGVMQNPRHLVRRRGQEARLRCSPMKGHSHVYWYRQLPEEGLKFMVYLQKENIIDESGMPKERFSAEFPKEGPSILRIQQVVRGDSAAYFCASSPPSSPNNEQFFGPGTRLTVL.

This clonotype was picked up a small number of times. V is TRBV9 and J is TRBJ1-2; D is undetermined. V shed 0 bases and J shed 3 bases, with 12 bases lying between them. CDR1 and CDR2 (germline): SGDLS, YYNGEE. The CDR3 extends over 15 amino acids. The CDR3 DNA reads as TGTGCCAGCAGCGTAGAATCTAGCCGGGACTATGGCTACACCTTC. This sequence encodes CASSVESSRDYGYTF.

This clonotype was recorded at least ten times. V gene TRBV5-1 combines with J gene TRBJ2-1, with 13 bases lining up with TRBD2. There are 16 residues in the CDR3. J was trimmed by 4 bases and V by 3 bases; bases with no gene match: 4. Germline loops: CDR1 SGHRS, CDR2 YFSETQ. The CDR3 DNA sequence: TGCGCCAGCAGCTCCAGACTAGCGGGGGGTTACAATGAGCAGTTCTTC. This translates into CASSSRLAGGYNEQFF.

V and J are TRBV4-3 and TRBJ2-3; a possible D gene is TRBD2 (5 bases). This CDR3 region has 15 residues. Germline V gene lookup returns CDR1 LGHNA and CDR2 YSLEER. Trimming took 0 bases from V and 6 from J, leaving 13 bases between them. The CDR3 loop is CASSQDNSDLDTQYF. The CDR3 DNA is TGCGCCAGCAGCCAAGATAACTCGGACTTGGATACGCAGTATTTT.